The rows below give T cell receptor beta chains drawn from one sample of a study of Ad26.COV2.S vaccination and SARS-CoV-2 variants. Only in-frame clones appear in the TCRdb table, and some are missing; sequencing was by immunoSEQ multiplex PCR. The repertoire holds 300,000 to 400,000 clones, about nine tenths seen once, with approximately 3.6% in the top ten. The sample here was peripheral blood, taken in a trial of Ad26.COV2.S vaccine versus placebo. The receptors originated from a person between 18 and 59 years old who received the Ad26.COV2.S COVID-19 vaccine or a placebo. The CDR3 runs from the conserved cysteine through the conserved F or W. A D gene is named only where the DNA matches it firmly. Size is stated for part of the rows, as once, few or many counts, or as a class when the clone is expanded.

d_gene | j_gene | abundance | v_gene | CDR3aa | CDR3nt
TRBD1 | TRBJ2-5 | . | TRBV4-3 | CASSPGTGRQTQYF | TGCGCCAGCAGTCCTGGGACAGGGAGGCAGACCCAGTACTTC
. | TRBJ2-5 | few | TRBV7-2 | CASSPGAKKYQETQYF | TGTGCCAGCAGCCCGGGGGCAAAGAAATACCAAGAGACCCAGTACTTC
. | TRBJ1-4 | . | TRBV5-4 | CASSPDGINEKLFF | TGTGCCAGCAGCCCGGACGGCATTAATGAAAAACTGTTTTTT
. | TRBJ1-1 | . | TRBV5-1 | CASSLGTAVMNTEAFF | TGCGCCAGCAGCTTGGGGACAGCCGTCATGAACACTGAAGCTTTCTTT
. | TRBJ1-3 | . | TRBV5-4 | CASSPTVSGNTIYF | TGTGCCAGCAGCCCGACAGTCTCTGGAAACACCATATATTTT
. | TRBJ1-1 | . | TRBV29-1 | CSAPAQSKNTEAFF | TGCAGCGCCCCCGCCCAATCAAAGAACACTGAAGCTTTCTTT
. | TRBJ1-3 | . | TRBV5-4 | CASSTGTPGNTIYF | TGTGCCAGCAGCACCGGGACCCCTGGAAACACCATATATTTT
. | TRBJ1-5 | . | TRBV6-2/TRBV6-3 | CASSYWQVYQPQHF | TGTGCCAGCAGTTACTGGCAGGTATATCAGCCCCAGCATTTT
. | TRBJ1-2 | . | TRBV4-1 | CASSQVTPPTPSYGYTF | TGCGCCAGCAGCCAAGTTACGCCGCCGACCCCTAGCTATGGCTACACCTTC
. | TRBJ2-4 | . | TRBV7-2 | CASSLERKNIQYF | TGTGCCAGCAGCTTAGAGCGGAAAAACATTCAGTACTTC
. | TRBJ1-1 | . | TRBV7-6 | CASSLAGRGVDTEAFF | TGTGCCAGCAGCTTAGCGGGTCGGGGCGTGGACACTGAAGCTTTCTTT
. | TRBJ1-6 | . | TRBV18 | CASSPRQADNSPLHF | TGTGCCAGCTCACCAAGACAGGCCGATAATTCACCCCTCCACTTT
. | TRBJ2-2 | . | TRBV20-1 | CSASRTNTGELFF | TGCAGTGCTAGTAGGACGAACACCGGGGAGCTGTTTTTT
. | TRBJ1-5 | . | TRBV11-2 | CASSFGGGVNQPQHF | TGTGCCAGCAGCTTTGGGGGAGGGGTCAATCAGCCCCAGCATTTT
. | TRBJ1-5 | . | TRBV30 | CAWSVGGAGNQPQHF | TGTGCCTGGAGTGTGGGGGGCGCTGGCAATCAGCCCCAGCATTTT
. | TRBJ1-1 | . | TRBV4-2 | CASSQDVGAEAFF | TGTGCCAGCAGCCAAGATGTAGGGGCTGAAGCTTTCTTT
. | TRBJ1-5 | . | TRBV3-1/TRBV3-2 | CASSQDGDQPQHF | TGTGCCAGCAGCCAAGATGGGGATCAGCCCCAGCATTTT
TRBD2 | TRBJ2-7 | . | TRBV2 | CASERGASYEQYF | TGTGCCAGCGAGCGGGGGGCCTCCTACGAGCAGTACTTC
. | TRBJ2-4 | . | TRBV30 | CAWSVRQTLAKNIQYF | TGTGCCTGGAGTGTACGGCAGACCCTAGCCAAAAACATTCAGTACTTC
. | TRBJ1-1 | . | TRBV5-5 | CASTLLPANTEAFF | TGTGCCAGCACCTTGCTCCCGGCGAACACTGAAGCTTTCTTT
TRBD1 | TRBJ1-2 | . | TRBV9 | CASSTQTGKYGYTF | TGTGCCAGCAGCACCCAGACAGGGAAGTATGGCTACACCTTC